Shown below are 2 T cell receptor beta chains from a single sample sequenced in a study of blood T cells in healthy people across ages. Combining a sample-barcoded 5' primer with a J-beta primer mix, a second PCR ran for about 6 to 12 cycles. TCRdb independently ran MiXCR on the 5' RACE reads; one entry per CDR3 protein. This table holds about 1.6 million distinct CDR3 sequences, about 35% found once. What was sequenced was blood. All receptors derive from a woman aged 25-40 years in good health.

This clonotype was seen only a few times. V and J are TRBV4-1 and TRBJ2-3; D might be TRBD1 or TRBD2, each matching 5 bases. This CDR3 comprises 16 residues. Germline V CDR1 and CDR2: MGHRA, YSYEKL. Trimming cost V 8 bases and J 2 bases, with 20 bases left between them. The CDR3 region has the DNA TGCGCCAGCCAGGCTGTCTGGGACCATACCACAGATACGCAGTATTTT. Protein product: CASQAVWDHTTDTQYF.

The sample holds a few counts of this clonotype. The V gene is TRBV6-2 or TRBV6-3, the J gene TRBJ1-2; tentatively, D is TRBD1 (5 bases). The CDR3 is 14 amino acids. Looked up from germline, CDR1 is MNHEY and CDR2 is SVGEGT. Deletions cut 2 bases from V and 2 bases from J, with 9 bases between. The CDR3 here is CASSYGGTNYGYTF. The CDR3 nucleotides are TGTGCCAGCAGTTACGGAGGGACGAACTATGGCTACACCTTC.